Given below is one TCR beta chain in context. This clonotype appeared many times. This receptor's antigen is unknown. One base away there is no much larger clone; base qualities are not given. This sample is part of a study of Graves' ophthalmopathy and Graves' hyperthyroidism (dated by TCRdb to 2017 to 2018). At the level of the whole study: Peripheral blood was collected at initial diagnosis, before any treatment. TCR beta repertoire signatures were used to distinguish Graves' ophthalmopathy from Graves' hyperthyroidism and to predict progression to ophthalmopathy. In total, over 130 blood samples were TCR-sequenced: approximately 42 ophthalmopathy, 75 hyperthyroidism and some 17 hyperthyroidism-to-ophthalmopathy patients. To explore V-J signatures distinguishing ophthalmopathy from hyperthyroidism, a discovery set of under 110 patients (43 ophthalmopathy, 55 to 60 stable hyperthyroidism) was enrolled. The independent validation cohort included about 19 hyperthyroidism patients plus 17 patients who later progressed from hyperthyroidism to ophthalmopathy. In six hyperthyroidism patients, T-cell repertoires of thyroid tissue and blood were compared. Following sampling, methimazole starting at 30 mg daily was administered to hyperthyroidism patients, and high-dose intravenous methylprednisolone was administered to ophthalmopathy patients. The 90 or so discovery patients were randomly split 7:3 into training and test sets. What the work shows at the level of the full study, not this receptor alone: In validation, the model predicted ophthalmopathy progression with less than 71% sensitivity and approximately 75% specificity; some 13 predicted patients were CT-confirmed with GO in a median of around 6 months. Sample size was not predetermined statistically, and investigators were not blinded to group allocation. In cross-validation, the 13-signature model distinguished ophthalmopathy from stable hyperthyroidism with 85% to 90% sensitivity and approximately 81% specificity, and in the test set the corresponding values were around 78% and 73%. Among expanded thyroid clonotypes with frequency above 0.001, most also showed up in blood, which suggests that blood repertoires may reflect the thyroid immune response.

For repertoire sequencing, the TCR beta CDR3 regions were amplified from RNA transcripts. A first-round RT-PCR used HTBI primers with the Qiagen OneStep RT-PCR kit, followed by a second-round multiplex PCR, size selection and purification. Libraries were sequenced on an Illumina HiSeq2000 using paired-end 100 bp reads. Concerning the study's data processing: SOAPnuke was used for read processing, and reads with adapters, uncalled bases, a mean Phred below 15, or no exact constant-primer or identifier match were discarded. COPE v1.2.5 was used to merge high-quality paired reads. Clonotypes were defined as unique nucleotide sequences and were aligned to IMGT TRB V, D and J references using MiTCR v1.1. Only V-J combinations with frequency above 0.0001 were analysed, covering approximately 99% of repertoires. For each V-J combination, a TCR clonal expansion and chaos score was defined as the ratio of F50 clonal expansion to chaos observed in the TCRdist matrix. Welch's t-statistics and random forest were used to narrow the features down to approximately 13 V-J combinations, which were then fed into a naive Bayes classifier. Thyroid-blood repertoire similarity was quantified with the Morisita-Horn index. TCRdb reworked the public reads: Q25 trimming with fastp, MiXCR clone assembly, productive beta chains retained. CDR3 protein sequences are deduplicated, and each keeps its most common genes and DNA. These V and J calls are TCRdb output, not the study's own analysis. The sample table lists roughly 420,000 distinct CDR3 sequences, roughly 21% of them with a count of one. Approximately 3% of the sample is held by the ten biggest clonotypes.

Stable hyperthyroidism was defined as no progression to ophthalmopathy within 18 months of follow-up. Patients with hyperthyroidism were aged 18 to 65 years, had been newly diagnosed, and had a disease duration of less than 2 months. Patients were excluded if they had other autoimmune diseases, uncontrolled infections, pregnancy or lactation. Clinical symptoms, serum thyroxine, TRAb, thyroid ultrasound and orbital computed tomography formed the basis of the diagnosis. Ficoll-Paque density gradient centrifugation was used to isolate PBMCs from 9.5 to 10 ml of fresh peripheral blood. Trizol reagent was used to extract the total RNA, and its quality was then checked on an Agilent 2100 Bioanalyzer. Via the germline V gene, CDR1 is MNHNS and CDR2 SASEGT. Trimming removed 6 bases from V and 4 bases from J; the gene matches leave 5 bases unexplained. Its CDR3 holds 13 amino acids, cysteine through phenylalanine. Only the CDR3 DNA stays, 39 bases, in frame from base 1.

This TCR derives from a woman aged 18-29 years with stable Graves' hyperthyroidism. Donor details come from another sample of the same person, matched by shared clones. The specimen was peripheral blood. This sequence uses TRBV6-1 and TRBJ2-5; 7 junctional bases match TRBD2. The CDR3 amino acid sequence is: CASSFWEGETQYF. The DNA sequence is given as TGTGCCAGCAGCTTTTGGGAGGGAGAGACCCAGTACTTC.